The clone carrying this TCR beta chain is classed as medium-sized. Antigen specificity is unknown. The data belong to a study of cytomegalovirus exposure and HLA in healthy donors. Study summary: T cells numbering about 179 million yielded around 120 million unique TCR beta sequences in an earlier analysis.

Germline-derived CDR1 and CDR2 are MRHNA and SNTAGT. The J segment lost 3 bases and the V segment lost 2 bases, leaving 0 bases of the junction unmatched. This CDR3 comprises 14 residues. Overall study findings and caveats: Exclusion as indistinguishable affected some V segments, including TRBV6-2 and TRBV6-3. Prior analysis indicated that the majority of TCR beta V segments exhibited productivity approximately 87% or approximately 30% of the time.

Primers for the PCR totalled 60 Vbeta and 13 Jbeta. Generated by immunoSEQ multiplex PCR, the TCRdb table keeps only in-frame clones and is missing some. Seen here are fewer than 150,000 clones, approximately 80% observed once, and the top ten hold approximately 4%. The receptor's source is a young man in good health and CMV-seronegative. The chain is built from TRBV6-4 and TRBJ2-2; 7 nucleotides line up with TRBD1. Sequences were obtained from PBMCs. The CDR3 loop reads CASSDGTDTGELFF. The CDR3, as DNA: TGTGCCAGCAGTGACGGGACAGACACCGGGGAGCTGTTTTTT.